This T cell receptor beta chain was sequenced during a study of T cell responses to AZD1222 COVID-19 vaccine. Repertoires were generated with immunoSEQ multiplex PCR, while TCRdb's copy carries only in-frame clones and drops some. The table lists 140,000 to 150,000 clones, 75% to 90% of them singletons. The CDR3 totals 13 residues. From germline, CDR1 is MDHEN and CDR2 SYDVKM. V was pared by 2 bases and J by 3 bases, with 8 bases between. The rearrangement joins TRBV28 to TRBJ2-7, with D maybe TRBD1 (5 bases). The sequenced sample was peripheral blood, obtained on day 0 of AZD1222 vaccination. The TCR sequence derives from an adult in good health. The CDR3 region is CASSLARVYEQYF. The DNA for the CDR3 is TGTGCCAGCAGTTTAGCCAGGGTCTACGAGCAGTACTTC.